What follows is one T cell receptor (beta chain) and its context. Its recognized antigen is unknown. The data were taken from a study of monozygotic twins with inflammatory bowel disease (dated by TCRdb to the late 2010s). About the investigation overall: The complete study included approximately 28 monozygotic twin pairs: 19 IBD-discordant Danish pairs and nine German pairs, of which four were IBD-concordant and five were IBD-discordant. Disease-associated traits were sought mainly through comparisons between IBD patients and their genetically identical healthy co-twins within discordant pairs. Each individual had, on average, about 151 000 unique TCRalpha sequences and 181 000 unique TCRbeta sequences available for analysis.

The receptor library was made with 5' RACE. The input for every TCR library was 3,500 to 4,000 ng of total RNA. cDNA was synthesized with SMARTScribe reverse transcriptase in eight separate reactions per sample. During cDNA synthesis, template switching was used to introduce unique molecular identifiers that contained a 6-nucleotide sample barcode. TCRalpha and TCRbeta cDNA was amplified by two nested PCRs of around 16 and 10 cycles, with bead purification after each PCR. Before amplification, the cDNA was both treated with uracil DNA-glycosylase and purified with the QIAquick PCR purification kit. In the second PCR, Illumina TruSeq-compatible adapters and sample-specific barcodes were added. TapeStation and Qubit were used to check library quality and concentration, and roughly 5.5 ng of each library was pooled. The pooled libraries were sequenced with 2 x 100 bp reads and custom sequencing primers on an Illumina HiSeq2500 single-index Rapid Run. The authors' pipeline ran thus. UMI-based consensus assembly with MiGEC version 1.2.6 was used to correct PCR and sequencing errors. MiXCR version 2.1.1 handled V(D)J alignment, clonotype assembly and CDR3 extraction. To normalise gene usage, clonotype sharing and MAIT/NKT TCR abundance, the top 1000, 10 000 and 20 000 clonotypes in each sample were analysed. Diversity was computed as the inverse Simpson index with the vegan R package after downsampling to 27 000 UMIs. Paired Mann-Whitney U tests were applied to discordant twin pairs, with Benjamini-Hochberg correction for multiple testing. Once TCRdb had reprocessed the reads, it stored one entry per CDR3 protein sequence and supplied no DNA. TCRdb assigned the V and J calls; the authors' analysis was not used. The sample's own table lists 110,000 to 150,000 distinct CDR3 sequences. The top ten clonotypes cover 0.95% to 1.5% of the sample.

From each donor, a 2.5 ml peripheral blood sample was drawn into PAXgene tubes and stored at -80 degrees C. Without T cell sorting, total RNA was isolated from whole blood using the PAXgene blood miRNA kit on an automated QIAcube. Peripheral blood from monozygotic twin pairs, either concordant or discordant for inflammatory bowel disease, underwent deep TCRalpha and TCRbeta repertoire profiling that used unique molecular barcoding. For every twin pair, smoking habits were documented, and each individual was categorised as a current, former or never smoker. There are 17 amino acids in the CDR3, from cysteine to phenylalanine inclusive. The DNA is not on file. CDR1 and CDR2, per the germline V gene, are MNHNS and SASEGT. The research as a whole found: IBD patients shared fewer clonotypes with other individuals than healthy twins did, most markedly in patients showing signs of disease activity. Distinction between different T cell subtypes could not be achieved in the analysis. No single strong signal or clonotype linked to IBD turned up in the results, so the idea that one exists was not supported. Because patients received different immunosuppressive treatments, the repertoires may have picked up extra background noise and variability between individuals. Concordant and discordant twins showed no difference in repertoire similarity, possibly because of limited statistical power. A decrease in TCRbeta repertoire diversity, as measured by inverse Simpson index, was observed in IBD patients compared with their healthy co-twins.

The sequence derives from a human donor with ulcerative colitis or Crohn's disease, or a healthy co-twin of an affected twin (not recorded which). What was sequenced was blood. The chain is encoded by TRBV6-1 joined to TRBJ2-5; TCRdb designates TRBD2, a call that cannot be tested without DNA. The CDR3 loop reads CASSTRTSGRAEETQYF.